Following are 6 T cell receptor beta chains from one sample sequenced in a study of spatial heterogeneity in lung cancer. TCRdb passed the 5' RACE reads through MiXCR, listing each CDR3 protein once. The sample has around 24,000 distinct CDR3 sequences, more than 6.5% seen once. The time point denotes: sample taken at primary tumor resection. Sequencing covered unsorted whole RNA taken from tumor, nontumor lung or frozen PBMC. This specimen was PBMCs, taken at surgery. These receptors were obtained from a male donor with early-stage non-small cell lung cancer.

This clonotype is a singleton in its sample. The junction does not match germline at one end; this may be a read error. The V gene is TRBV7-7, the J gene TRBJ2-1, with a weak D call TRBD1 (5 bases). The CDR3 loop spans 14 amino acids. The germline CDR1 and CDR2 sequences are SSHAT and FNYEAQ (reference sequence). CDR3: CASSLTGSINEQFF. The CDR3 DNA follows: TGTGCTAGCAGCTTAACAGGTTCTATCAATGAGCAGTTCTTC.

The chain combines TRBV19 with TRBJ2-1; D is perhaps TRBD1 or TRBD2 (7 bases each). The CDR3 spans 15 residues. The germline V and J ends were trimmed by 4 bases and 3 bases, with 13 bases remaining between them. The V gene's germline CDR1 is LNHDA and CDR2 SQIVND (reference sequence). CDR3 in DNA: TGTGCCAGTAGTAAGACAGGGAGGGTCTACAATGAGCAGTTCTTC. This codes for CASSKTGRVYNEQFF.

This clonotype appeared many times. The chain carries TRBV6-1 and TRBJ1-1, with D possibly TRBD1 on 5 matching bases. The CDR3 totals 15 residues. Deletions cut 5 bases from V and 6 bases from J, with 19 bases between. Germline loops: CDR1 MNHNS, CDR2 SASEGT. CDR3 protein: CASSIDWTRVSEAFF. The CDR3 DNA sequence: TGTGCCAGCAGTATTGATTGGACCAGGGTTTCTGAAGCTTTCTTT.

J is TRBJ2-7 and V is TRBV2; unclear D gene. The CDR3 has 11 amino acids. Germline values: CDR1 SNHLY, CDR2 FYNNEI. V gave up 2 bases and J gave up 13 bases, with 12 bases separating them. The DNA for the CDR3 is TGTGCCAGCAGTGAAACCCAGGCAACTTACTTC. Translation: CASSETQATYF.

The gene calls are TRBV7-9 and TRBJ1-2; D is unclear. Germline CDR1 and CDR2: SEHNR and FQNEAQ (reference sequence). Deletions cut 6 bases from V and 4 bases from J, with 12 bases between. This CDR3 contains 13 residues. CDR3 amino acids: CASSFNVAYGYTF. CDR3 nucleotide sequence: TGTGCCAGCAGTTTTAATGTTGCCTATGGCTACACCTTC.

This clonotype was found many times. The chain carries TRBV20-1 and TRBJ1-6; a possible D gene is TRBD1 (5 bases). The CDR3 extends over 13 amino acids. CDR1 is DFQATT, CDR2 SNEGSKA, per germline (reference sequence). The V end lost 4 bases, the J end lost 6 bases, and 10 bases lay between the germline ends. The CDR3 protein is CSANRQGNSPLHF. The CDR3 nucleotides read TGCAGTGCTAACAGGCAGGGTAATTCACCCCTCCACTTT.